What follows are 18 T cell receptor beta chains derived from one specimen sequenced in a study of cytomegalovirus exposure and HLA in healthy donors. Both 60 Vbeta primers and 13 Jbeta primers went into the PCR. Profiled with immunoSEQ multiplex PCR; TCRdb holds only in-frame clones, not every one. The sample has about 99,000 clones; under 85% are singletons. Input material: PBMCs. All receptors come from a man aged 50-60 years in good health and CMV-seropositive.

CDR3 nucleotide sequence: TGTGCCAGCACTCCTGGGACAGCAGCCTACGAGCAGTACTTC. This encodes CASTPGTAAYEQYF. V and J are TRBV28 and TRBJ2-7, with 7 bases lining up with TRBD1. The trim removed 7 bases at V and 2 bases at J, leaving 8 bases unmatched. CDR1 and CDR2 (germline): MDHEN, SYDVKM. The CDR3 loop spans 14 amino acids. Complete variable domain (other parts from reference TRBV28 and TRBJ2-7): DVKVTQSSRYLVKRTGEKVFLECVQDMDHENMFWYRQDPGLGLRLIYFSYDVKMKEKGDIPEGYSVSREKKERFSLILESASTNQTSMYLCASTPGTAAYEQYFGPGTRLTVT.

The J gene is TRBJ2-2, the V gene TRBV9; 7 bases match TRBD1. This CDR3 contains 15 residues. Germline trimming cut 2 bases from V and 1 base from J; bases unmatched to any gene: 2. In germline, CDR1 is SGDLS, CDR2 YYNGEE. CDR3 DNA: TGTGCCAGCAGCGTGGGACAGAGGAACACCGGGGAGCTGTTTTTT. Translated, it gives CASSVGQRNTGELFF.

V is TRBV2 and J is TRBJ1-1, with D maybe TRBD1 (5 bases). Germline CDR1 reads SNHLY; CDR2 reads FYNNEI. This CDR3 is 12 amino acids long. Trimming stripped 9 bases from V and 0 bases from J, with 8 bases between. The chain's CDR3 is CASQGLNTEAFF. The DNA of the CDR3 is TGTGCCAGTCAGGGTCTGAACACTGAAGCTTTCTTT.

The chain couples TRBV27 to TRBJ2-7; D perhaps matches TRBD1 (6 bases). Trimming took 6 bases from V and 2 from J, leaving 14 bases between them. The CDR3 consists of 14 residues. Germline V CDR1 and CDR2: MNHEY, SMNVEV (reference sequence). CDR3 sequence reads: CASSNTGSAYEQYF. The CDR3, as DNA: TGTGCCAGCAGCAACACAGGGAGCGCCTACGAGCAGTACTTC.

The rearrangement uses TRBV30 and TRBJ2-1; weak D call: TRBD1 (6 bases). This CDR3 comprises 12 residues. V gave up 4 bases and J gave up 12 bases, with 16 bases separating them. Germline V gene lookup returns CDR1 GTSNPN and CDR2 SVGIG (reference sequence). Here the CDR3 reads CAWTLQGPWQFF. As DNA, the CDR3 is TGTGCCTGGACTTTACAGGGTCCTTGGCAGTTCTTC.

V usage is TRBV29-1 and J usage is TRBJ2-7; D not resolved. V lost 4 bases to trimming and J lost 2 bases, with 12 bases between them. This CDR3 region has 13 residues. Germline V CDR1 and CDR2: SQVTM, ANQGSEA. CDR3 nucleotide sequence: TGCAGCGTTGGGCAGGTCGCGACCTACGAGCAGTACTTC. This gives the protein CSVGQVATYEQYF.

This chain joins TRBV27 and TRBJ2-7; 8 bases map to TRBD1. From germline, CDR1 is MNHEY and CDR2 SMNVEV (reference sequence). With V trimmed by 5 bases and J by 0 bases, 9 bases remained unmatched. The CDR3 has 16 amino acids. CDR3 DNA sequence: TGTGCCAGCAGTCCGGGGACAGGCCGGAGCTCCTACGAGCAGTACTTC. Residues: CASSPGTGRSSYEQYF.

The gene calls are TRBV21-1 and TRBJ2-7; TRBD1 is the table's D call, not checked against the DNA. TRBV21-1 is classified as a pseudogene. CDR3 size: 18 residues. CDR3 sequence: CASSKELPVGDSLFEQYF. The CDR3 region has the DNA TGTGCCAGCAGCAAAGAACTTCCGGTGGGGGACAGCTTATTCGAGCAGTACTTC.

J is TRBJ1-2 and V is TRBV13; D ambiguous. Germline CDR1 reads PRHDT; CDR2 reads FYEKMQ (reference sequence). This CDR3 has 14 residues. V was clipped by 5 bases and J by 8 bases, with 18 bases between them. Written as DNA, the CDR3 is TGTGCCAGCAGCCTCCCGCGAGAGACTGGAGGCTACACCTTC. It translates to CASSLPRETGGYTF.

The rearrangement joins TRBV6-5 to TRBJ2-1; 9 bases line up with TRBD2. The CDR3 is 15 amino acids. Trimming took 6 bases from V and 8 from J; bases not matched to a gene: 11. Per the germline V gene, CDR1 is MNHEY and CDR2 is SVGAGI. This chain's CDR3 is CASSQSGRTRDEQFF. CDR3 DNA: TGTGCCAGCAGCCAGAGCGGGAGGACGAGAGATGAGCAGTTCTTC.

The CDR3 region has the DNA TGCGCCAGCAGCTTGAAGTCTCGCGAAAATGAGCAGTTCTTC. This encodes CASSLKSRENEQFF. The chain has TRBV5-1 and TRBJ2-1; D call uncertain. CDR1 SGHRS and CDR2 YFSETQ come from the germline V gene. V was clipped by 1 base and J by 7 bases, with 12 bases between them. The CDR3 has 14 amino acids. The complete variable domain, with remaining parts taken from reference TRBV5-1 and TRBJ2-1, reads KAGVTQTPRYLIKTRGQQVTLSCSPISGHRSVSWYQQTPGQGLQFLFEYFSETQRNKGNFPGRFSGRQFSNSRSEMNVSTLELGDSALYLCASSLKSRENEQFFGPGTRLTVL.

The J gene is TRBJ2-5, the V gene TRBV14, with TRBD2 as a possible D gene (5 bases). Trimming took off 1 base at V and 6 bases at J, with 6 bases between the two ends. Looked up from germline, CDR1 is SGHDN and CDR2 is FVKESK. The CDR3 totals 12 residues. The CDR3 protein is CASSQAGKTQYF. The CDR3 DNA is TGTGCCAGCAGCCAAGCGGGGAAGACCCAGTACTTC.

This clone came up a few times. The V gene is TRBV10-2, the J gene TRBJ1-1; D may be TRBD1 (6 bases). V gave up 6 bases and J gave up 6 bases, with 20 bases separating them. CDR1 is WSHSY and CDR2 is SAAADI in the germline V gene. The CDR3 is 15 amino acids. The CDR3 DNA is TGCGCCAGCAGCGGGTGGGGTCGGGGGGCACCTGAAGCTTTCTTT. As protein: CASSGWGRGAPEAFF.

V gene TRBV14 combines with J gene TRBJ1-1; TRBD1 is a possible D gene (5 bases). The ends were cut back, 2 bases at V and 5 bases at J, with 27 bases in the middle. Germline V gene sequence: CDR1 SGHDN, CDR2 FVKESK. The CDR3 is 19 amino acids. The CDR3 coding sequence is TGTGCCAGCAGCCAAAATAACCCTTTCCGGGGACCCGCGGGGACTGAAGCTTTCTTT. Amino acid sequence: CASSQNNPFRGPAGTEAFF. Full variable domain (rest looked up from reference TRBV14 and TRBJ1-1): EAGVTQFPSHSVIEKGQTVTLRCDPISGHDNLYWYRRVMGKEIKFLLHFVKESKQDESGMPNNRFLAERTGGTYSTLKVQPAELEDSGVYFCASSQNNPFRGPAGTEAFFGQGTRLTVV.

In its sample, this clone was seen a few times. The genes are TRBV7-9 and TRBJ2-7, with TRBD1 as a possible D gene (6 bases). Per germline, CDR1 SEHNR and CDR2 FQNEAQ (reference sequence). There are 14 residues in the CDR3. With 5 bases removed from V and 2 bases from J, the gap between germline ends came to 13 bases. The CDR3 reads CASSERGIAYEQYF. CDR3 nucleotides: TGTGCCAGCAGCGAAAGGGGGATCGCCTACGAGCAGTACTTC.

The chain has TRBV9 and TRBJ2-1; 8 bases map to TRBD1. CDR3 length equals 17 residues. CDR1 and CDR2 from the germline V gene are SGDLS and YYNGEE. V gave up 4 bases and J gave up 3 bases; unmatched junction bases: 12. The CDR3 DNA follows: TGTGCCAGCAGCTCGCCCGAGGACAGGGCTAACTACAATGAGCAGTTCTTC. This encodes CASSSPEDRANYNEQFF.

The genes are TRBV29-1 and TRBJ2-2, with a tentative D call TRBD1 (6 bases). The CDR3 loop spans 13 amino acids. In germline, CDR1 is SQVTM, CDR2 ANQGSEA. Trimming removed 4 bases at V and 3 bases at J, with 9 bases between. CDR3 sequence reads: CSVGGLDTGELFF. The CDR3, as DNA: TGCAGCGTTGGGGGGCTGGACACCGGGGAGCTGTTTTTT.

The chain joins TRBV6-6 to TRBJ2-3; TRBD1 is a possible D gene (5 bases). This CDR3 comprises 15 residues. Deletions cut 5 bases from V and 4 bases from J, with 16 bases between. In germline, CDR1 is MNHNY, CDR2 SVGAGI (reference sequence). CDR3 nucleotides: TGTGCCAGCAGTAACCAGGGAAGGCAAGCAGATACGCAGTATTTT. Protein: CASSNQGRQADTQYF.